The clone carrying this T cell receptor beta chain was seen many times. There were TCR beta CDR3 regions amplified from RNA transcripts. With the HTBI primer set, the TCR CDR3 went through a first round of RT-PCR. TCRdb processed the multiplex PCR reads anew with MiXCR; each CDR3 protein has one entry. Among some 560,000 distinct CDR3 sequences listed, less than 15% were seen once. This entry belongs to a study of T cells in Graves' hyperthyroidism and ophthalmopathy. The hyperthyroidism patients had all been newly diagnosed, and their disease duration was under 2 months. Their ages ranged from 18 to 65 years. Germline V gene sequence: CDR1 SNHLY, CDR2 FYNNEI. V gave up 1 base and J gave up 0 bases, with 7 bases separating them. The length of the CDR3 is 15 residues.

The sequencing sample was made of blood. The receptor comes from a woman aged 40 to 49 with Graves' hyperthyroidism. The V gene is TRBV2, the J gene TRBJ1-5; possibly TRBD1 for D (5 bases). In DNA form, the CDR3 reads TGTGCCAGCAGTGAAGGGACACCTAGCAATCAGCCCCAGCATTTT. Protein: CASSEGTPSNQPQHF. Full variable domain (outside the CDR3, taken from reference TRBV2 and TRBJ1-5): EPEVTQTPSHQVTQMGQEVILRCVPISNHLYFYWYRQILGQKVEFLVSFYNNEISEKSEIFDDQFSVERPDGSNFTLKIRSTKLEDSAMYFCASSEGTPSNQPQHFGDGTRLSIL.